The T cell receptor beta chain described here comes from a study of cytotoxic CD8 clonotypes in ibrutinib-treated CLL. Study-level findings and limits: While tracking circulating CD8+ T-cell counts, baseline clonality exceeded that of age-matched healthy donors. Public clonotypes (which were uncommon) either contracted or remained stable on treatment.

Sequenced by immunoSEQ multiplex PCR; TCRdb stores in-frame clones only, minus some. The data hold 250,000 to 350,000 clones, with around 77% observed a single time. The CDR3 runs to 14 residues. Germline CDR1 is LNHNV and CDR2 is YYDKDF (reference sequence). V dropped 5 bases and J dropped 9; count of bases not matched to a gene: 3. Concerning this clone itself: Its antigen is not identified.

The clonotype comes from a human donor with chronic lymphocytic leukemia. The chain carries TRBV15 and TRBJ2-1, with 14 bases lining up with TRBD2. The input for sequencing was PBMCs, taken at disease progression, from a patient treated with ibrutinib. The CDR3 here is CATSPGLAGVEQFF. For the CDR3, the DNA is TGTGCCACCAGCCCGGGACTAGCGGGAGTTGAGCAGTTCTTC.